Presented here are 29 T cell receptor beta chains from one specimen sequenced in a study of CXCR3-negative and CXCR3-positive naive CD8 T cells. Study-wide results and limits: More hydrophobic TRB CDR3s were found in CXCR3-positive naive cells than in CXCR3-negative naive cells.

No cognate antigen is known for these TCRs. The libraries of TRB cDNA were prepared using 5' RACE with UMI labels. TCRdb reworked the 5' RACE reads into one entry per CDR3 protein, no DNA. The specimen's table records 55,000 to 75,000 distinct CDR3 sequences. What was sequenced was naive CXCR3+ CD8+ T cells from blood. Specified subset: CD45RO-CCR7+CD27+CD95- naive CD8+ T cells expressing CXCR3 (TNR3+). The source of these receptors is a human donor in good health. Some clones in this sample may be carry-over from other donors' samples.

The chain combines TRBV6-2 or TRBV6-3 with TRBJ2-7. Germline V gives CDR1 MNHEY, CDR2 SVGEGT. The CDR3 is made up of 13 amino acids. CDR3 amino acids: CASKQQPSYEQYF.

The rearrangement joins TRBV20-1 to TRBJ2-2; lacking DNA, the TRBD1 call made by TCRdb goes unchecked. Germline CDR1 DFQATT, CDR2 SNEGSKA (reference sequence). This CDR3 has 16 amino acids. CDR3 protein: CSASAEGTGDTGELFF.

The chain has TRBV7-9 and TRBJ2-2; TCRdb reports TRBD1, a call that lacks DNA to check it against. In germline, CDR1 is SEHNR, CDR2 FQNEAQ (reference sequence). This CDR3 is built from 15 residues. CDR3 sequence: CASSSTGVNTGELFF. Full variable domain (missing parts from reference TRBV7-9 and TRBJ2-2): DTGVSQNPRHKITKRGQNVTFRCDPISEHNRLYWYRQTLGQGPEFLTYFQNEAQLEKSRLLSDRFSAERPKGSFSTLEIQRTEQGDSAMYLCASSSTGVNTGELFFGEGSRLTVL.

The V and J genes are TRBV7-2 and TRBJ2-5. The CDR3 consists of 16 residues. Germline V CDR1 and CDR2: SGHTA, FQGNSA. CDR3 sequence: CASSLEVAVDQETQYF.

Here the CDR3 reads CSVEWGGPETQYF. This chain joins TRBV29-1 and TRBJ2-5; the TRBD1 assignment by TCRdb is unverifiable without DNA. Germline loops: CDR1 SQVTM, CDR2 ANQGSEA. This CDR3 is built from 13 residues.

The chain employs TRBV4-2 and TRBJ2-7; TCRdb proposes TRBD2, but this gene call is untestable without DNA. This CDR3 has 14 amino acids. Germline assignment: CDR1 LGHNA and CDR2 YNFKEQ. CDR3 residues: CASSAAGIRNEQYF.

V is TRBV12-3 or TRBV12-4 and J is TRBJ2-7; TCRdb selects TRBD1, and the lack of DNA leaves this call unchecked. The CDR3 sequence is 15 residues long. The CDR3 spells CASSPRGPRPYEQYF.

The rearrangement links TRBV7-3 to TRBJ1-2; as DNA is missing, the TRBD1 call by TCRdb cannot be tested. This CDR3 has 16 residues. In germline, CDR1 is SGHTA, CDR2 FQGTGA. CDR3 loop: CASSLVPGQGVYGYTF.

The rearrangement joins TRBV4-1 to TRBJ1-5; TCRdb lists TRBD1, though no DNA is available to test this call. There are 16 residues in the CDR3. CDR1 MGHRA and CDR2 YSYEKL come from the germline V gene. The CDR3 loop is CASSHATGTGNQPQHF.

The gene calls are TRBV4-3 and TRBJ1-3. Germline CDR1 reads LGHNA; CDR2 reads YSLEER. CDR3 size: 16 residues. The CDR3 sequence: CASSQVALMSADTIYF.

V usage is TRBV7-8 and J usage is TRBJ1-5. CDR1 and CDR2 (germline): SGHVS, FQNEAQ. CDR3 length: 15 amino acids. CDR3 sequence: CASSLDDSSNQPQHF.

The J gene is TRBJ1-2, the V gene TRBV28; TCRdb's D call of TRBD1 is untestable without DNA. Germline assignment: CDR1 MDHEN and CDR2 SYDVKM. This CDR3 is built from 17 residues. CDR3: CASRQISRDRVSYGYTF.

This chain uses TRBV4-3 with TRBJ2-1; with no DNA, the TCRdb D assignment of TRBD1 cannot be verified. Germline assignment: CDR1 LGHNA and CDR2 YSLEER. The CDR3 totals 16 residues. This CDR3 is CASSQDLQGAYNEQFF.

The rearrangement joins TRBV28 to TRBJ2-1; TCRdb indicates TRBD1, and absent DNA this call remains unverified. Germline V gene lookup returns CDR1 MDHEN and CDR2 SYDVKM. The CDR3 covers 11 residues. CDR3 sequence: CASGRDNEQFF.

The chain employs TRBV27 and TRBJ2-7; TCRdb's D call of TRBD2 is untestable without DNA. Per germline, CDR1 MNHEY and CDR2 SMNVEV (reference sequence). This CDR3 comprises 16 residues. CDR3 loop: CASSEGLAGASYEQYF.

This chain joins TRBV7-9 and TRBJ2-7; lacking DNA, the TRBD1 call made by TCRdb goes unchecked. This CDR3 spans 17 amino acids. CDR1 and CDR2 from the germline V gene are SEHNR and FQNEAQ (reference sequence). The CDR3: CASSSTASGTRSYEQYF.

The V and J genes are TRBV5-1 and TRBJ2-7; TCRdb's D call of TRBD1 is untestable without DNA. In germline, CDR1 is SGHRS, CDR2 YFSETQ. CDR3 size: 14 residues. CDR3 protein: CASSSGHGGDEQYF.

J is TRBJ2-1 and V is TRBV29-1; TCRdb's D call, TRBD2, is unchecked because there is no DNA. CDR3 size: 14 residues. Looked up from germline, CDR1 is SQVTM and CDR2 is ANQGSEA. The CDR3 reads CSVALAGGSDEQFF.

The chain uses TRBV7-2 and TRBJ2-3. This CDR3 region has 14 residues. Germline CDR1 and CDR2: SGHTA and FQGNSA. The CDR3: CASSLETSADTQYF.

The V call is TRBV29-1, the J call TRBJ2-7; TCRdb's D call of TRBD2 is untestable without DNA. Germline values: CDR1 SQVTM, CDR2 ANQGSEA. This CDR3 is built from 12 residues. CDR3: CSVDAGGYEQYF.

The rearrangement links TRBV29-1 to TRBJ2-7; TCRdb reports TRBD1, a call that lacks DNA to check it against. This CDR3 is 14 amino acids long. Germline CDR1 and CDR2: SQVTM and ANQGSEA. The CDR3 reads CSVVGGSDSYEQYF.

The chain carries TRBV2 and TRBJ2-5; TCRdb returns TRBD1, unconfirmable since there is no DNA. Germline CDR1 reads SNHLY; CDR2 reads FYNNEI. CDR3 size: 14 residues. CDR3 protein: CASRTDRLQETQYF.

This rearrangement joins TRBV7-2 to TRBJ2-7. CDR3 length: 15 amino acids. Looked up from germline, CDR1 is SGHTA and CDR2 is FQGNSA. The CDR3 spells CASSLLTTSSYEQYF. The entire variable domain, with the rest obtained from reference TRBV7-2 and TRBJ2-7, is as follows: GAGVSQSPSNKVTEKGKDVELRCDPISGHTALYWYRQSLGQGLEFLIYFQGNSAPDKSGLPSDRFSAERTGGSVSTLTIQRTQQEDSAVYLCASSLLTTSSYEQYFGPGTRLTVT.

The chain combines TRBV10-1 with TRBJ2-1; TCRdb outputs TRBD2, but without DNA this stays unchecked. The CDR3 sequence is 17 residues long. Germline CDR1 WNHNN, CDR2 SYGVQD (reference sequence). CDR3 amino acids: CASSEGLAGGPNNEQFF.

J is TRBJ2-1 and V is TRBV7-6. This CDR3 spans 15 amino acids. Germline V gene sequence: CDR1 SGHVS, CDR2 FNYEAQ. The CDR3 spells CASSLTGSYYNEQFF.

The chain links TRBV27 to TRBJ1-5. The germline CDR1 and CDR2 sequences are MNHEY and SMNVEV (reference sequence). The CDR3 covers 14 residues. CDR3 amino acids: CASSLSGENQPQHF.

The chain couples TRBV5-1 to TRBJ2-7; no DNA is available, so the TRBD1 call from TCRdb remains unchecked. Germline CDR1 SGHRS, CDR2 YFSETQ. This CDR3 is built from 18 residues. CDR3: CASSLGLSDRVPTYEQYF.

The rearrangement links TRBV6-2 or TRBV6-3 to TRBJ1-1. Germline V gives CDR1 MNHEY, CDR2 SVGEGT. This CDR3 is 16 amino acids long. CDR3 sequence: CASSYSLGRTNTEAFF.

The chain links TRBV9 to TRBJ2-1. There are 15 residues in the CDR3. Germline CDR1 and CDR2: SGDLS and YYNGEE. CDR3: CASSVGGSGYNEQFF.